This T cell receptor (beta chain) was obtained from a study of T-cell reconstitution after alpha-beta-depleted transplantation in children. A library of TCRbeta sequences, prepared with unique molecular identifiers, was generated. TCRdb reprocessed the PCR reads via MiXCR and lists one record per CDR3 protein. The table has a few hundred thousand distinct CDR3 sequences, 13% seen once. CDR1 is SGHVS and CDR2 is FQNEAQ in the germline V gene. The V end was cut by 4 bases, the J end by 0 bases, with 10 bases between. The CDR3 extends over 15 amino acids. The receptor was isolated from a human donor who donated a stem cell graft to a child with Fanconi anemia. The rearrangement joins TRBV7-8 to TRBJ1-5; D is unclear. Sequences were derived from PBMCs, sampled from the stem cell graft. This CDR3 is CASSSLPYSNQPQHF. CDR3 in DNA: TGTGCCAGCAGCTCCTTACCATATAGCAATCAGCCCCAGCATTTT.